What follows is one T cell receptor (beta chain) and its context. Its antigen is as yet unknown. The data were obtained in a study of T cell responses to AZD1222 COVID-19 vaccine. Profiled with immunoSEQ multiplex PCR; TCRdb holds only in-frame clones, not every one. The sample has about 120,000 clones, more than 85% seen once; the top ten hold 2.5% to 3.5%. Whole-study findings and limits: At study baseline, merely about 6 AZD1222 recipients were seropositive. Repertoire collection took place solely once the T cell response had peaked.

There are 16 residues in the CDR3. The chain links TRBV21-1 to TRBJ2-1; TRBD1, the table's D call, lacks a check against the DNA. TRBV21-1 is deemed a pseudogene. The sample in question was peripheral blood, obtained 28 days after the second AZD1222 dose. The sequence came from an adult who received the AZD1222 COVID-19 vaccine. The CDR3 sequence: CASSSRGTALYNEQFF. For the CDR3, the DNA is TGTGCCAGCAGCAGCAGGGGGACAGCCCTATACAATGAGCAGTTCTTC.